Below, 10 T cell receptor beta chains from the same sample are listed, as sequenced in a study of OX40 agonist ivuxolimab in advanced cancers. The method was immunoSEQ multiplex PCR; TCRdb's version includes in-frame clones alone and lacks a portion of them. The sample holds under 70,000 clones; 86% are singletons and the top ten take 1% to 1.5%. The sequencing used CD4+ or CD8+ T cells sorted from blood, collected in a trial of the OX40 agonist ivuxolimab. The receptors shown here come from an adult with an advanced solid tumor such as melanoma, head and neck, liver or kidney cancer.

The chain links TRBV6-5 to TRBJ2-7, with TRBD2 matching 10 bases. This CDR3 contains 15 residues. Trimming cost V 6 bases and J 3 bases; bases outside gene matches: 8. CDR1 is MNHEY, CDR2 SVGAGI, per germline. CDR3 DNA: TGTGCCAGCAGGGAGACCGGGACTAGCGACTACGAGCAGTACTTC. This translates into CASRETGTSDYEQYF.

This sequence joins TRBV28 and TRBJ1-2; D gene uncertain. With 2 bases removed from V and 2 bases from J, the gap between germline ends came to 9 bases. Germline values: CDR1 MDHEN, CDR2 SYDVKM. The CDR3 spans 14 residues. This CDR3 reads CASSLVGRNYGYTF. The CDR3 nucleotides read TGTGCCAGCAGTTTAGTCGGCAGAAACTATGGCTACACCTTC.

This chain uses TRBV18 with TRBJ2-3, with D unclear. V lost 6 bases to trimming and J lost 2 bases, with 9 bases between them. CDR1 KGHSH and CDR2 LQKENI come from the germline V gene. This CDR3 spans 13 amino acids. CDR3 region: CASSPAHTDTQYF. CDR3 nucleotide sequence: TGTGCCAGCTCTCCTGCCCACACAGATACGCAGTATTTT. The variable domain in full, with the rest retrieved from reference TRBV18 and TRBJ2-3, is NAGVMQNPRHLVRRRGQEARLRCSPMKGHSHVYWYRQLPEEGLKFMVYLQKENIIDESGMPKERFSAEFPKEGPSILRIQQVVRGDSAAYFCASSPAHTDTQYFGPGTRLTVL.

V usage is TRBV4-2 and J usage is TRBJ2-1; 7 bases map to TRBD2. The CDR3 has 17 residues. Per germline, CDR1 LGHNA and CDR2 YNFKEQ. V shed 1 base, J shed 0 bases, and the junction held 6 bases outside the gene matches. CDR3 residues: CASSQVFGGSSYNEQFF. The CDR3 DNA sequence: TGTGCCAGCAGCCAAGTGTTTGGCGGGAGCTCCTACAATGAGCAGTTCTTC.

The chain joins TRBV19 to TRBJ2-2; weak D call: TRBD1 (7 bases). Trimming pared 5 bases from V and 2 bases from J, leaving 18 bases between. The CDR3 length is 17 residues. The germline CDR1 and CDR2 sequences are LNHDA and SQIVND (reference sequence). The CDR3 DNA reads as TGTGCCAGTAGTTCCAGGCAGGGGGGCTTTAACACCGGGGAGCTGTTTTTT. This gives the protein CASSSRQGGFNTGELFF.

This rearrangement joins TRBV5-6 to TRBJ1-4, with a possible D match to TRBD1 (6 bases). Deletions cut 5 bases from V and 0 bases from J, with 11 bases between. CDR1 SGHDT and CDR2 YYEEEE come from the germline V gene. CDR3 length equals 15 residues. This CDR3 reads CASSPEGATNEKLFF. As DNA, the CDR3 is TGTGCCAGCAGTCCGGAGGGGGCAACTAATGAAAAACTGTTTTTT. The variable domain in full, with the rest retrieved from reference TRBV5-6 and TRBJ1-4, is DAGVTQSPTHLIKTRGQQVTLRCSPKSGHDTVSWYQQALGQGPQFIFQYYEEEERQRGNFPDRFSGHQFPNYSSELNVNALLLGDSALYLCASSPEGATNEKLFFGSGTQLSVL.

The V and J genes are TRBV30 and TRBJ2-7; a weak D match, TRBD1 (5 bases). Between the trimmed V and J ends, which lost 2 bases and 2 bases, there was a span of 10 bases. The CDR3 is made up of 13 amino acids. Germline loops: CDR1 GTSNPN, CDR2 SVGIG (reference sequence). The CDR3 loop reads CAWSSDIPYEQYF. CDR3 nucleotides: TGTGCCTGGAGTTCGGACATCCCCTACGAGCAGTACTTC.

This rearrangement joins TRBV7-2 to TRBJ2-5; D uncertain. Trimming took off 5 bases at V and 4 bases at J, with 11 bases between the two ends. This CDR3 is built from 13 residues. Germline V CDR1 and CDR2: SGHTA, FQGNSA. The CDR3 DNA reads as TGTGCCAGCAGCAGTGGTGTTTTAGAGACCCAGTACTTC. Translating gives CASSSGVLETQYF.

The chain recombines TRBV18 with TRBJ1-4, with D perhaps matching TRBD1 (5 bases). V was pared by 3 bases and J by 10 bases, with 15 bases between. From germline, CDR1 is KGHSH and CDR2 LQKENI. The CDR3 consists of 14 residues. In nucleotides, the CDR3 is TGTGCCAGCTCACCTGACGAGGGGTTCGGAAAACTGTTTTTT. Its translation: CASSPDEGFGKLFF.

The rearrangement links TRBV5-1 to TRBJ2-3; 7 bases align to TRBD2. Trimming removed 4 bases from V and 0 bases from J; junction bases left unmatched: 8. The CDR3 is 16 residues long. Germline V gene lookup returns CDR1 SGHRS and CDR2 YFSETQ. DNA for the CDR3: TGCGCCAGCAGCCCCCCGACGGGAGGCAGCACAGATACGCAGTATTTT. This translates into CASSPPTGGSTDTQYF.